This T cell receptor (beta chain) was observed in a study of T cell repertoires in MIS-A myocarditis. Germline CDR1 reads SGDLS; CDR2 reads YYNGEE. The V gene lost 0 bases and the J gene lost 5 bases, with 14 bases spanning the gap. The CDR3 totals 15 residues. The protocol was immunoSEQ multiplex PCR, while the TCRdb copy is restricted to in-frame clones and leaves out a portion. This sample has about 15,000 clones, with roughly 81% found just once. The sequenced material came from left ventricle heart tissue obtained at autopsy. The clonotype comes from a young man with fulminant myocarditis from multisystem inflammatory syndrome in adults (MIS-A) after COVID-19. The V and J genes are TRBV9 and TRBJ1-1, with D possibly matching TRBD1 (6 bases). The CDR3 loop reads CASSVGGRGATEAFF. The CDR3 DNA reads as TGTGCCAGCAGCGTAGGGGGCAGGGGAGCGACTGAAGCTTTCTTT.